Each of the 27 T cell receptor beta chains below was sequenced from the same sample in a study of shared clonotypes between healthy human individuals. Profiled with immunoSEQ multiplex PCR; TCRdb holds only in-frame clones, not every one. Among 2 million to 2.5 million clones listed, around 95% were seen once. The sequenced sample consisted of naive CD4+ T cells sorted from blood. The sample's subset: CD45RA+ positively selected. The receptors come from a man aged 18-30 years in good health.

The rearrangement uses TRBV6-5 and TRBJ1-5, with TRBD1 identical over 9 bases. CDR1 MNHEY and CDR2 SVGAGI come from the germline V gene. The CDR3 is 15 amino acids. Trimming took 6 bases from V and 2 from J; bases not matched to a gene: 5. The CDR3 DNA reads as TGTGCCAGCAGAAGGGACAGGGTCGGCAATCAGCCCCAGCATTTT. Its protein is CASRRDRVGNQPQHF.

CDR3 DNA sequence: TGTGCCAGCAGCGCTTCTTTAACTTATGGCTACACCTTC. This encodes CASSASLTYGYTF. The gene calls are TRBV9 and TRBJ1-2; D call uncertain. The germline V and J ends were trimmed by 3 bases and 5 bases, with 11 bases remaining between them. The CDR3 consists of 13 residues. Germline values: CDR1 SGDLS, CDR2 YYNGEE.

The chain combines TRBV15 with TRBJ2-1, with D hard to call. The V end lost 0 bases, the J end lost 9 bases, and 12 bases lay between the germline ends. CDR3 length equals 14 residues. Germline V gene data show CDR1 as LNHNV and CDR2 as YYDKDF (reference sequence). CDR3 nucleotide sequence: TGTGCCACCAGCAGAGACCCAATGGTACCTGAGCAGTTCTTC. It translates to CATSRDPMVPEQFF.

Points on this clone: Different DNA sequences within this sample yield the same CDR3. CDR3 sequence reads: CASRGQGGTEAFF. In DNA form, the CDR3 reads TGTGCCAGTAGGGGACAGGGGGGCACTGAAGCTTTCTTT. The gene calls are TRBV19 and TRBJ1-1; TRBD1 aligns across 11 bases. The junction had 1 base not matched to a gene; V was cut back by 6 bases and J by 4 bases. Germline V gene data show CDR1 as LNHDA and CDR2 as SQIVND (reference sequence). This CDR3 comprises 13 residues.

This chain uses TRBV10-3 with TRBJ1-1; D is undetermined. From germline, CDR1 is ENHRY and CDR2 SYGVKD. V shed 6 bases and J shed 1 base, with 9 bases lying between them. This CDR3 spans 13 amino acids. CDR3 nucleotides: TGTGCCATCAGCGGTGACGGGAACACTGAAGCTTTCTTT. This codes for CAISGDGNTEAFF.

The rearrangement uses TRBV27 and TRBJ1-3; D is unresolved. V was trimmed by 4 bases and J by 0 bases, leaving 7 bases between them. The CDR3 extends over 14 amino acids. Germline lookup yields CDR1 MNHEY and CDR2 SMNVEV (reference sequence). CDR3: CASSSPISGNTIYF. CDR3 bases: TGTGCCAGCAGTTCGCCGATCTCTGGAAACACCATATATTTT.

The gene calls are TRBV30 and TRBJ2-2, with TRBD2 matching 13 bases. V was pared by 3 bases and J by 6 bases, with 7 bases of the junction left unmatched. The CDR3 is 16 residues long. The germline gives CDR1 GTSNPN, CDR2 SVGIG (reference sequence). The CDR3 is CAWSRGLAGSAGELFF. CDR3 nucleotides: TGTGCCTGGAGCCGGGGACTAGCGGGGAGCGCCGGGGAGCTGTTTTTT.

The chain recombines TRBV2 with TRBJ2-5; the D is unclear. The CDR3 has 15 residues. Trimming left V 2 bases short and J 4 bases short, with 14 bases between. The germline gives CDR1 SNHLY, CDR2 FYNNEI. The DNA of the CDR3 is TGTGCCAGCAGTGAAAGCCTCCTGGTACGAGAGACCCAGTACTTC. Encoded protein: CASSESLLVRETQYF.

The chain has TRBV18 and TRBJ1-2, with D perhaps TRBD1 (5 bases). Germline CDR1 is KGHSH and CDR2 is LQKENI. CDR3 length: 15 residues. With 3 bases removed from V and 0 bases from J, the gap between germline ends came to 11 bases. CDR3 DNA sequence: TGTGCCAGCTCACCGGAACAGGCCGCTAACTATGGCTACACCTTC. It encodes CASSPEQAANYGYTF.

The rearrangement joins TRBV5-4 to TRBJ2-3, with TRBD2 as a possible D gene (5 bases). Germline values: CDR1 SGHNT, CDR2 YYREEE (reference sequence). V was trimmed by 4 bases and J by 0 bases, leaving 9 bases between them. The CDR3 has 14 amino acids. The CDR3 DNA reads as TGTGCCAGCAGCCGGGCGGGCAGCACAGATACGCAGTATTTT. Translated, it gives CASSRAGSTDTQYF.

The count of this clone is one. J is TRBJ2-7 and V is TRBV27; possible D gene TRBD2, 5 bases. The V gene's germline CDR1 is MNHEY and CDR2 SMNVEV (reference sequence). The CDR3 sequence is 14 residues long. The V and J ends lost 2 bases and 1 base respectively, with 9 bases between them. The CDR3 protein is CASSLGRKSYEQYF. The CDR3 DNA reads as TGTGCCAGCAGTTTAGGGAGAAAGTCCTACGAGCAGTACTTC.

CDR3 nucleotide sequence: TGCAGCGTTGAAGAGACAGGGAGTGGCACAGATACGCAGTATTTT. This codes for CSVEETGSGTDTQYF. This chain uses TRBV29-1 with TRBJ2-3; TRBD1 agrees at 7 bases. V trimming: 0 bases; J trimming: 1 base; junction bases outside the gene matches: 4. The CDR3 is 15 amino acids. Per germline, CDR1 SQVTM and CDR2 ANQGSEA.

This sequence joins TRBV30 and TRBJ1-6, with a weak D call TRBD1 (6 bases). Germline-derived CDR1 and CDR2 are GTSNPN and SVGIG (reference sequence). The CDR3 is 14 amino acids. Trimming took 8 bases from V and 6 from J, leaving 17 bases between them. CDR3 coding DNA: TGTGCCGCTCAGGGGAGTATTAGTAATTCACCCCTCCACTTT. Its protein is CAAQGSISNSPLHF.

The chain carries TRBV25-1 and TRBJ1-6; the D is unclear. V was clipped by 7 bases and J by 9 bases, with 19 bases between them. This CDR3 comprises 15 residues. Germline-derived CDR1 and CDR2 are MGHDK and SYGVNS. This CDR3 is CASTPGHHESSPLHF. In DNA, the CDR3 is TGTGCCAGCACCCCAGGCCACCACGAGAGTTCACCCCTCCACTTT.

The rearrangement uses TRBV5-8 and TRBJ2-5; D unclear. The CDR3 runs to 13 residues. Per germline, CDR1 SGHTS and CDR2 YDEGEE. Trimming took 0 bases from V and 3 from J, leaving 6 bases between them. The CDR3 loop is CASSLGAKETQYF. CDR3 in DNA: TGTGCCAGCAGCTTGGGGGCAAAAGAGACCCAGTACTTC.

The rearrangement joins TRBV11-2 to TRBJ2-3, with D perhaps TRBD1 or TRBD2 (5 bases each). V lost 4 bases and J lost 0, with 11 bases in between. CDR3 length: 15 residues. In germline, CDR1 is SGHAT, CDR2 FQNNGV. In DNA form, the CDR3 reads TGTGCCAGCAGCTGGGCTGGGGGTAGCACAGATACGCAGTATTTT. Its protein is CASSWAGGSTDTQYF.

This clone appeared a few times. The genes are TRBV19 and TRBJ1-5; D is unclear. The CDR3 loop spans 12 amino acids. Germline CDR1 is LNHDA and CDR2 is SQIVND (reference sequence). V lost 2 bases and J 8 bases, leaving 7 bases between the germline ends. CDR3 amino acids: CASSIKSEPQHF. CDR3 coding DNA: TGTGCCAGTAGTATAAAAAGCGAGCCCCAGCATTTT.

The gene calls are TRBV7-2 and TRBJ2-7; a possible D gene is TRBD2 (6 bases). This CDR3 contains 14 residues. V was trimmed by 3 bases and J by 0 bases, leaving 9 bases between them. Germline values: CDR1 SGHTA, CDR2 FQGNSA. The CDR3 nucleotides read TGTGCCAGCAGCTTGGACTATTCCTCCTACGAGCAGTACTTC. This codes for CASSLDYSSYEQYF.

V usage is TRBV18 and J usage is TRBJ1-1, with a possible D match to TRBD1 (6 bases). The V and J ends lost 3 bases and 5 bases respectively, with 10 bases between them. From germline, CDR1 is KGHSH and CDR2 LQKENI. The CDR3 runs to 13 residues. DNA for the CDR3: TGTGCCAGCTCACCCTTGGACAGAACTGAAGCTTTCTTT. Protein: CASSPLDRTEAFF.

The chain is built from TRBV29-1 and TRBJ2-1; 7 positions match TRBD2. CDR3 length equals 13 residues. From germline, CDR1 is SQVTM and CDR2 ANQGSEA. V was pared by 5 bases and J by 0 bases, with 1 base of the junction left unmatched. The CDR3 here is CSVRGSSYNEQFF. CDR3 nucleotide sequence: TGCAGCGTTCGCGGGAGCTCCTACAATGAGCAGTTCTTC.

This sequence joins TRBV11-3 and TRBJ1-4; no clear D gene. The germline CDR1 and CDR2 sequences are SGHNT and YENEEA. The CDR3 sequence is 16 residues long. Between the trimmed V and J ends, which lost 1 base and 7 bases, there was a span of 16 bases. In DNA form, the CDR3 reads TGTGCCAGCAGCTTAGTTGGTTGGGGAGCGGGTGAAAAACTGTTTTTT. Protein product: CASSLVGWGAGEKLFF. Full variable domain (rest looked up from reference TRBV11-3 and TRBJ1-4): EAGVVQSPRYKIIEKKQPVAFWCNPISGHNTLYWYLQNLGQGPELLIRYENEEAVDDSQLPKDRFSAERLKGVDSTLKIQPAELGDSAVYLCASSLVGWGAGEKLFFGSGTQLSVL.

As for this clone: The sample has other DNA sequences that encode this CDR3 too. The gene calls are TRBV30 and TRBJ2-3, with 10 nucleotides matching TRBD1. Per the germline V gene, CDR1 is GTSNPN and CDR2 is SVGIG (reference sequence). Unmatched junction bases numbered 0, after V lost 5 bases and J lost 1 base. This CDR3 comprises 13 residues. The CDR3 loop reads CAWGTGGTDTQYF. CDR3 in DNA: TGTGCCTGGGGGACAGGGGGCACAGATACGCAGTATTTT.

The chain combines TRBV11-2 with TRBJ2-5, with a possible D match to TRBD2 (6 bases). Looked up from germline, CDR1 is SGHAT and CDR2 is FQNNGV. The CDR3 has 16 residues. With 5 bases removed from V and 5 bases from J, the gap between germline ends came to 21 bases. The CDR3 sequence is CASSQTTGLGPETQYF. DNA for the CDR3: TGTGCCAGCAGCCAAACTACGGGACTCGGCCCGGAGACCCAGTACTTC.

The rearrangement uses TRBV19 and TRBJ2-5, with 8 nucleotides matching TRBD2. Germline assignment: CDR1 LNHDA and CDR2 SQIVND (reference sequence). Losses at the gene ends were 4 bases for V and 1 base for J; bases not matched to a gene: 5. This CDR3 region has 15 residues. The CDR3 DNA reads TGTGCCAGTAGTACCGAGCGGGGGTCCCAAGAGACCCAGTACTTC. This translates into CASSTERGSQETQYF.

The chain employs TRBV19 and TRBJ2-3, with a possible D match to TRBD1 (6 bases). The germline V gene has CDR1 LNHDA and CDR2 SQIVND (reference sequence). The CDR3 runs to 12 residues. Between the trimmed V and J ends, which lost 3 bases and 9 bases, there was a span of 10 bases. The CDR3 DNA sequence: TGTGCCAGTAGTATCCCTAGGGGGACGCAGTATTTT. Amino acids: CASSIPRGTQYF.

CDR3 loop: CASTSPTLGLNTEAFF. CDR3 in DNA: TGTGCCAGCACCTCCCCGACCTTGGGATTAAACACTGAAGCTTTCTTT. This rearrangement joins TRBV7-9 to TRBJ1-1; D remains ambiguous. V was cut by 7 bases and J by 2 bases, with 20 bases left in between. This CDR3 comprises 16 residues. Looked up from germline, CDR1 is SEHNR and CDR2 is FQNEAQ (reference sequence).

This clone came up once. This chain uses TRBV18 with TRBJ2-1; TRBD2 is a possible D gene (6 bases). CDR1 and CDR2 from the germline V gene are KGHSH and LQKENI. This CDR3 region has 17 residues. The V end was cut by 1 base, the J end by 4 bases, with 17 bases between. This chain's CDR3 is CASSPRAGQVSYNEQFF. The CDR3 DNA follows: TGTGCCAGCTCACCACGGGCGGGGCAGGTTTCTTACAATGAGCAGTTCTTC.